These 8 T cell receptor beta chains were sequenced from one sample in a study of T cells in tumors after PD-1 blockade. Here immunoSEQ multiplex PCR was the method, and the copy in TCRdb shows in-frame clones only, minus some. The table records roughly 50,000 clones, 65% to 85% of them present only once. Here the sequenced sample was PBMCs, taken before anti-PD-1 treatment. These receptors were collected from a human donor with basal cell carcinoma.

This chain connects TRBV6-5 to TRBJ1-5; TRBD1 aligns across 7 bases. V shed 5 bases, J shed 6 bases, and the junction held 7 bases outside the gene matches. The CDR3 length is 14 residues. Per germline, CDR1 MNHEY and CDR2 SVGAGI. The CDR3 sequence is CASSQNRQGQPQHF. In DNA, the CDR3 is TGTGCCAGCAGTCAAAACCGACAGGGTCAGCCCCAGCATTTT.

The chain carries TRBV3-1 (or the pseudogene TRBV3-2) and TRBJ2-1, with D possibly TRBD1 on 5 matching bases. Germline loops: CDR1 LGHDT, CDR2 YNNKEL (reference sequence). This CDR3 is 14 amino acids long. V was pared by 1 base and J by 11 bases, with 15 bases between. The DNA of the CDR3 is TGTGCCAGCAGCCAAGTGGGTCAGGGTGAAAAGCAGTTCTTC. Residues: CASSQVGQGEKQFF.

The CDR3 nucleotides read TGTGCCAGCAGCCCCGGGACCAGCTCCTACAATGAGCAGTTCTTC. Translating gives CASSPGTSSYNEQFF. The rearrangement joins TRBV9 to TRBJ2-1; TRBD1 or TRBD2 may be the D gene (5 bases each). Germline-derived CDR1 and CDR2 are SGDLS and YYNGEE. The V end was cut by 4 bases, the J end by 0 bases, with 11 bases between. CDR3 size: 15 residues.

V gene TRBV6-5 combines with J gene TRBJ1-1; tentative D call: TRBD1 (6 bases). V lost 4 bases and J lost 2, with 11 bases in between. CDR3 size: 14 residues. The V gene's germline CDR1 is MNHEY and CDR2 SVGAGI. The CDR3 nucleotides are TGTGCCAGCAGTTTTTACAGGGATAACACTGAAGCTTTCTTT. Translating it yields CASSFYRDNTEAFF.

V and J are TRBV10-2 and TRBJ1-1, with D uncertain. The CDR3 spans 14 residues. Trimming took 3 bases from V and 4 from J, leaving 12 bases between them. From germline, CDR1 is WSHSY and CDR2 SAAADI. The DNA for the CDR3 is TGCGCCAGCAGTGAATCGGAGGGTGGCACTGAAGCTTTCTTT. Residues: CASSESEGGTEAFF.

CDR3 sequence reads: CASSREGAGANVLTF. Written as DNA, the CDR3 is TGCGCCAGCAGCCGAGAAGGGGCCGGGGCCAACGTCCTGACTTTC. V usage is TRBV4-1 and J usage is TRBJ2-6, with D tentatively TRBD1 (5 bases). The germline V gene has CDR1 MGHRA and CDR2 YSYEKL. Deletions cut 4 bases from V and 4 bases from J, with 11 bases between. There are 15 residues in the CDR3.

The sample holds a few counts of this clone. This chain uses TRBV28 with TRBJ1-1; D remains unclear. Germline V CDR1 and CDR2: MDHEN, SYDVKM. V was trimmed by 4 bases and J by 1 base, leaving 10 bases between them. The CDR3 runs to 14 residues. The CDR3 DNA follows: TGTGCCAGCAGTTCTGGTCGGTGGAACACTGAAGCTTTCTTT. Protein sequence: CASSSGRWNTEAFF.

The J gene is TRBJ2-3, the V gene TRBV30, with no clear D. The CDR3 has 17 residues. Trimming took off 2 bases at V and 2 bases at J, with 20 bases between the two ends. CDR1 GTSNPN and CDR2 SVGIG come from the germline V gene (reference sequence). The CDR3 region has the DNA TGTGCCTGGAGTCCCCGATATTCCGGCCTAAACACAGATACGCAGTATTTT. Translating it yields CAWSPRYSGLNTDTQYF.